One sample yielded the 12 T cell receptor beta chains listed below, sequenced in a study of technical replicates of blood from several donors. Produced via immunoSEQ multiplex PCR; TCRdb's table is partial and in-frame only. Of roughly 85,000 clones in the sample, approximately 93% were seen once. The source material was T cells isolated from PBMCs. The receptors stem from a human donor in good health.

The chain links TRBV27 to TRBJ1-1, with D tentatively TRBD1 (6 bases). CDR1 is MNHEY and CDR2 is SMNVEV in the germline V gene (reference sequence). Trimming shortened V by 6 bases and J by 3 bases, and 17 bases separated the two germline ends. The CDR3 is 15 residues long. The CDR3: CASSRGGWEHTEAFF. The CDR3 nucleotides read TGTGCCAGCAGCAGGGGAGGGTGGGAGCACACTGAAGCTTTCTTT.

V usage is TRBV10-3 and J usage is TRBJ1-2; TRBD1 aligns across 9 bases. This CDR3 region has 16 residues. V shed 5 bases, J shed 6 bases, and the junction held 13 bases outside the gene matches. In germline, CDR1 is ENHRY, CDR2 SYGVKD. In DNA form, the CDR3 reads TGTGCCATCAGTACTGACAGGGGGGGCGTCCGAGATGGCTACACCTTC. This translates into CAISTDRGGVRDGYTF.

The CDR3 sequence: CASSLKGGTSGNVYEQYF. The CDR3 DNA reads as TGTGCCAGCAGCCTAAAGGGGGGGACTAGCGGCAATGTATACGAGCAGTACTTC. The chain is built from TRBV7-9 and TRBJ2-7; 11 nucleotides align to TRBD2. Germline CDR1 is SEHNR and CDR2 is FQNEAQ (reference sequence). Losses at the gene ends were 5 bases for V and 4 bases for J; bases not matched to a gene: 16. This CDR3 has 18 residues.

This sequence joins TRBV6-5 and TRBJ2-2; 11 nucleotides agree with TRBD2. The germline gives CDR1 MNHEY, CDR2 SVGAGI. This CDR3 spans 16 amino acids. Trimming at V came to 2 bases and at J to 9 bases, leaving 8 bases not matched to a gene. CDR3 sequence: CASSYGGIAGGWELFF. The DNA for the CDR3 is TGTGCCAGCAGTTACGGCGGGATAGCGGGGGGGTGGGAGCTGTTTTTT.

The chain is built from TRBV28 and TRBJ2-7; 11 nucleotides align to TRBD2. The CDR3 spans 19 residues. Unmatched junction bases numbered 19, after V lost 6 bases and J lost 3 bases. The germline V gene has CDR1 MDHEN and CDR2 SYDVKM. The CDR3 nucleotides read TGTGCCAGCAGCCCAAGGGCGGGACTAGCGGTCCAAATAAACTACGAGCAGTACTTC. Translating it yields CASSPRAGLAVQINYEQYF.

The chain employs TRBV27 and TRBJ2-3; 10 bases are a match to TRBD2. The CDR3 is made up of 15 amino acids. Germline-derived CDR1 and CDR2 are MNHEY and SMNVEV (reference sequence). The ends lost 3 bases at V and 0 bases at J; junction bases unmatched: 0. The CDR3 here is CASSLTSGSTDTQYF. The CDR3 DNA reads as TGTGCCAGCAGTTTGACTAGCGGGAGCACAGATACGCAGTATTTT.

J is TRBJ2-2 and V is TRBV9; perhaps TRBD1 as D (5 bases). Germline CDR1 is SGDLS and CDR2 is YYNGEE. V was trimmed by 3 bases and J by 1 base, leaving 16 bases between them. The CDR3 is made up of 17 amino acids. The CDR3 DNA follows: TGTGCCAGCAGCGAGGGGCTGGTGGCACAGAACACCGGGGAGCTGTTTTTT. Amino acid sequence: CASSEGLVAQNTGELFF.

The chain has TRBV27 and TRBJ1-1; D is possibly TRBD1 (5 bases). Per germline, CDR1 MNHEY and CDR2 SMNVEV (reference sequence). V was cut by 5 bases and J by 4 bases, with 11 bases left in between. The CDR3 runs 13 residues. The CDR3 nucleotides are TGTGCCAGCAGTCAGTGGGGGGGCACTGAAGCTTTCTTT. Its protein product is CASSQWGGTEAFF.

The chain links TRBV2 to TRBJ2-7, with 12 bases lining up with TRBD1. Unmatched junction bases numbered 12, after V lost 7 bases and J lost 5 bases. This CDR3 is built from 16 residues. The germline V gene encodes CDR1 SNHLY and CDR2 FYNNEI. CDR3 nucleotide sequence: TGTGCCAGCACGATGCCGGGACAGGGGGCTTCCAACGAGCAGTACTTC. Its translation: CASTMPGQGASNEQYF.

The chain employs TRBV30 and TRBJ2-5; 11 positions match TRBD1. Germline-derived CDR1 and CDR2 are GTSNPN and SVGIG (reference sequence). CDR3 length equals 15 residues. V lost 0 bases and J lost 1; bases outside the gene matches: 1. CDR3 sequence: CAWSVDRGRQETQYF. CDR3 in DNA: TGTGCCTGGAGTGTGGACAGGGGGCGCCAAGAGACCCAGTACTTC.

The CDR3 sequence is CASSRDSDQPQHF. CDR3 nucleotides: TGTGCCAGCAGTCGGGACAGCGATCAGCCCCAGCATTTT. This chain joins TRBV28 and TRBJ1-5, with 7 nucleotides matching TRBD1. The J segment lost 5 bases and the V segment lost 5 bases, leaving 3 bases of the junction unmatched. CDR1 and CDR2 (germline): MDHEN, SYDVKM. The CDR3 length is 13 residues.

The chain is built from TRBV7-2 and TRBJ2-2; 9 bases are shared with TRBD2. J gave up 7 bases and V 5 bases, and 14 bases lay outside the gene matches. The CDR3 extends over 17 amino acids. Germline lookup yields CDR1 SGHTA and CDR2 FQGNSA. CDR3 nucleotides: TGTGCCAGCAGCATTAGTAGCGGGAGCCAACGAAGCGGGGAGCTGTTTTTT. As protein: CASSISSGSQRSGELFF.